One T cell receptor beta chain is described in this entry. The sample comes from a study of blood T cell repertoires in COVID-19. As for the study in general: Acute-phase and convalescent COVID-19 samples originated in the United States, Italy and Spain. Sources were T cells, B-cell-depleted T cells, or PBMCs; the material itself was cDNA or gDNA.

Per the study methods: Quantification of nucleated cells was approximated via reference gene primer amplification. Assay used: immunoSEQ multiplex PCR; TCRdb lists only in-frame clones, some missing. That table gives V, J and clone size, and the DNA gave D and trimming. The sample includes approximately 90,000 clones, roughly 84% of them seen just once. With 0 bases clipped from V and 0 bases from J, the junction kept 11 bases outside the gene matches. Germline-derived CDR1 and CDR2 are SGHRS and YFSETQ. The CDR3 spans 19 residues. The chain has TRBV5-1 and TRBJ2-1, with TRBD2 identical over 8 bases. The sample consisted of peripheral blood. This receptor was identified in a man between 65 and 85 years old with acute or convalescent COVID-19. In nucleotides, the CDR3 is TGCGCCAGCAGCTTGGAATGGAGCGGGGGCCTAAGCTCCTACAATGAGCAGTTCTTC. Its protein product is CASSLEWSGGLSSYNEQFF.